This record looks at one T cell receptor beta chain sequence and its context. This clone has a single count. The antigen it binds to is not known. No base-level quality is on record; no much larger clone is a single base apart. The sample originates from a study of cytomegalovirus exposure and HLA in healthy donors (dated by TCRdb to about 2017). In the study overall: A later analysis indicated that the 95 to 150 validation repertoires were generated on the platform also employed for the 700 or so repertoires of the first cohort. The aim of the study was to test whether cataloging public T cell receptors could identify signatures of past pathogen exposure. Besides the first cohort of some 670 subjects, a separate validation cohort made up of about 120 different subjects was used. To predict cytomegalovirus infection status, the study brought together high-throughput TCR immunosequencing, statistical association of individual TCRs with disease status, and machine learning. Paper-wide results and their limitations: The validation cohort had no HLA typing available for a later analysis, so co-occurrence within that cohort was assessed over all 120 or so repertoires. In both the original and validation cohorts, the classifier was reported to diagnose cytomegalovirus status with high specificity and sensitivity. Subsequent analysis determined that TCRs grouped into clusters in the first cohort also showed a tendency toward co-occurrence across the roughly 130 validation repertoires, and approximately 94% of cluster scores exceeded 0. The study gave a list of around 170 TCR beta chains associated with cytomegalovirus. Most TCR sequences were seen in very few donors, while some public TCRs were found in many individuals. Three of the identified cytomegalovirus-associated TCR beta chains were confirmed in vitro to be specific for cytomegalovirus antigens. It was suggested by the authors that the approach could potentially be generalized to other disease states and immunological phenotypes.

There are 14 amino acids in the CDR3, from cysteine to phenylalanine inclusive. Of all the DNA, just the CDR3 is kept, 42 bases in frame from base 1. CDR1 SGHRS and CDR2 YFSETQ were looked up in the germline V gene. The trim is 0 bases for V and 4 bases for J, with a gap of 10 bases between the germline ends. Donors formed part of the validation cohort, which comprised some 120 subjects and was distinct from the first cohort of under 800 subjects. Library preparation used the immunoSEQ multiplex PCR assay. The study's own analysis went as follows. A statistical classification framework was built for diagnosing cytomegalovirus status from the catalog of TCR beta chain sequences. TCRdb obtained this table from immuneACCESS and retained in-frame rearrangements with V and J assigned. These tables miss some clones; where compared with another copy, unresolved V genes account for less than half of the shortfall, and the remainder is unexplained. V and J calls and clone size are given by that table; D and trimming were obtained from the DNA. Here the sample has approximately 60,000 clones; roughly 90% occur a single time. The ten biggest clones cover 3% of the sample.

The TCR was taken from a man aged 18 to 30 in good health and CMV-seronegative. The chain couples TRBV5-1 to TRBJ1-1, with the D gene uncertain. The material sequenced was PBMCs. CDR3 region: CASSLVRRSTEAFF. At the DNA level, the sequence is TGCGCCAGCAGCTTGGTCCGGCGGAGCACTGAAGCTTTCTTT.